Shown below are 16 T cell receptor beta chains from a single sample sequenced in a study of blood T cell repertoires in COVID-19. Sequencing was performed with immunoSEQ multiplex PCR; in TCRdb, only in-frame clones are kept and a portion is missing. The data contain almost 200,000 clones, around 81% of them singletons. The sequenced material came from peripheral blood. The source of these receptors is a man in his 60s with COVID-19, enrolled during active disease.

CDR3 amino acids: CASSEEGTGWGNTIYF. In nucleotides, the CDR3 is TGTGCCAGCAGTGAAGAGGGGACAGGGTGGGGAAACACCATATATTTT. This chain links TRBV2 with TRBJ1-3; 9 bases agree with TRBD1. Looked up from germline, CDR1 is SNHLY and CDR2 is FYNNEI. The CDR3 spans 16 residues. V dropped 1 base and J dropped 4; count of bases not matched to a gene: 5.

CDR3 protein: CAISPGTSGAKYNEQFF. For the CDR3, the DNA is TGTGCCATCAGTCCCGGGACTAGCGGGGCCAAATACAATGAGCAGTTCTTC. V is TRBV10-3 and J is TRBJ2-1; 13 bases are a match to TRBD2. V shed 5 bases and J 4 bases; nucleotides not matched to a gene: 8. The CDR3 totals 17 residues. The germline V gene has CDR1 ENHRY and CDR2 SYGVKD.

The chain combines TRBV5-4 with TRBJ1-1, with D uncertain. This CDR3 has 14 residues. V lost 3 bases to trimming and J lost 1 base, with 10 bases between them. The germline CDR1 and CDR2 sequences are SGHNT and YYREEE (reference sequence). Here the CDR3 DNA reads TGTGCCAGCAGCTCGCCCCGGGGGAACACTGAAGCTTTCTTT. Amino acid sequence: CASSSPRGNTEAFF.

Only a few counts were recorded for this clone. The chain combines TRBV6-5 with TRBJ2-7, with 9 bases lining up with TRBD1. CDR1 and CDR2 from the germline V gene are MNHEY and SVGAGI. V dropped 2 bases and J dropped 8; count of bases not matched to a gene: 7. The CDR3 is 14 amino acids. The CDR3 DNA follows: TGTGCCAGCAGTTACGACCCGGACAGGGGTCAGCAGTACTTC. This encodes CASSYDPDRGQQYF.

A single count supports this clone. CDR3 sequence: CASAKRGQNEQFF. CDR3 nucleotides: TGTGCCAGCGCCAAGCGGGGGCAAAATGAGCAGTTCTTC. The chain uses TRBV6-5 and TRBJ2-1, with 8 bases fitting TRBD2. CDR3 length: 13 residues. V shed 8 bases and J 7 bases; nucleotides not matched to a gene: 7. Germline V CDR1 and CDR2: MNHEY, SVGAGI.

The chain recombines TRBV4-3 with TRBJ1-2; 7 bases fit TRBD1. Germline loops: CDR1 LGHNA, CDR2 YSLEER. V lost 5 bases and J lost 8; bases outside the gene matches: 8. The CDR3 loop spans 13 amino acids. CDR3: CASSSTGERGYTF. In DNA form, the CDR3 reads TGCGCCAGCAGCAGCACAGGGGAGCGGGGCTACACCTTC.

The rearrangement links TRBV7-3 to TRBJ2-3; tentatively, D is TRBD2 (6 bases). CDR1 and CDR2 (germline): SGHTA, FQGTGA. The CDR3 totals 14 residues. V was pared by 5 bases and J by 6 bases, with 15 bases between. This CDR3 reads CASSRGLQGDTQYF. The CDR3 DNA sequence: TGTGCCAGCAGCCGGGGACTCCAAGGCGATACGCAGTATTTT.

The V and J genes are TRBV11-2 and TRBJ2-3; no clear D. CDR3 length: 11 amino acids. Trimming shortened V by 5 bases and J by 2 bases, and 2 bases separated the two germline ends. From germline, CDR1 is SGHAT and CDR2 FQNNGV. The CDR3, as DNA: TGTGCCAGCAGCCACACAGATACGCAGTATTTT. This codes for CASSHTDTQYF.

The chain carries TRBV9 and TRBJ1-2; 8 nucleotides line up with TRBD1. CDR1 SGDLS and CDR2 YYNGEE come from the germline V gene. CDR3 size: 14 residues. Trimming cost V 3 bases and J 8 bases; bases outside gene matches: 9. The CDR3 sequence: CASSADRGQGGYTF. The DNA for the CDR3 is TGTGCCAGCAGCGCCGACAGGGGCCAGGGCGGCTACACCTTC.

CDR3 loop: CASSLSIQVYNEQFF. In nucleotides, the CDR3 is TGCGCCAGCAGCCTATCAATTCAGGTCTACAATGAGCAGTTCTTC. The V and J genes are TRBV5-1 and TRBJ2-1; D ambiguous. Trimming removed 4 bases from V and 3 bases from J, with 14 bases in between. This CDR3 region has 15 residues. Germline-derived CDR1 and CDR2 are SGHRS and YFSETQ.

This chain connects TRBV15 to TRBJ1-3; D may be TRBD1 (5 bases). The CDR3 is 14 amino acids. The V gene lost 4 bases and the J gene lost 4 bases, with 11 bases spanning the gap. The V gene's germline CDR1 is LNHNV and CDR2 YYDKDF (reference sequence). The CDR3 loop reads CATSKVGAGNTIYF. The CDR3 DNA sequence: TGTGCCACCAGCAAAGTAGGGGCGGGAAACACCATATATTTT.

Details on this clone: One junction end does not reproduce the germline sequence, and a read error may be involved. CDR3 loop: CASSQVHRGLNQPQHF. CDR3 DNA: TGCGCCAGCAGTCAAGTTCACAGGGGGTTGAATCAGCCCCAGCATTTT. This chain uses TRBV4-3 with TRBJ1-5; 8 positions agree with TRBD1. Germline CDR1 reads LGHNA; CDR2 reads YSLEER. The CDR3 length is 16 residues.

The chain links TRBV4-1 to TRBJ1-2; 7 bases match TRBD1. Trimming took 5 bases from V and 3 from J; bases not matched to a gene: 9. Looked up from germline, CDR1 is MGHRA and CDR2 is YSYEKL. This CDR3 spans 15 amino acids. As DNA, the CDR3 is TGCGCCAGCAGCTCAATGACAGGGTCAGACTATGGCTACACCTTC. Amino acids: CASSSMTGSDYGYTF.

This clone was recorded once. This sequence joins TRBV5-1 and TRBJ2-1, with 8 bases fitting TRBD2. The germline V gene has CDR1 SGHRS and CDR2 YFSETQ. This CDR3 contains 17 residues. With V trimmed by 2 bases and J by 0 bases, 7 bases remained unmatched. The CDR3 spells CASSFASGSSSYNEQFF. The CDR3 nucleotides are TGCGCCAGCAGCTTCGCTAGCGGGTCTAGCTCCTACAATGAGCAGTTCTTC.

The chain carries TRBV12-3 or TRBV12-4 and TRBJ1-3, with TRBD1 matching 7 bases. The CDR3 length is 13 residues. V lost 10 bases and J lost 8; bases outside the gene matches: 11. Here the CDR3 reads CATTESRGDTIYF. Here the CDR3 DNA reads TGTGCCACTACAGAGTCCAGGGGGGACACCATATATTTT.

The genes are TRBV9 and TRBJ2-3; D ambiguous. Germline V gene sequence: CDR1 SGDLS, CDR2 YYNGEE. Between the trimmed V and J ends, which lost 2 bases and 2 bases, there was a span of 15 bases. This CDR3 spans 16 amino acids. CDR3 residues: CASSVQPTTPTDTQYF. In nucleotides, the CDR3 is TGTGCCAGCAGCGTCCAGCCTACTACACCCACAGATACGCAGTATTTT.